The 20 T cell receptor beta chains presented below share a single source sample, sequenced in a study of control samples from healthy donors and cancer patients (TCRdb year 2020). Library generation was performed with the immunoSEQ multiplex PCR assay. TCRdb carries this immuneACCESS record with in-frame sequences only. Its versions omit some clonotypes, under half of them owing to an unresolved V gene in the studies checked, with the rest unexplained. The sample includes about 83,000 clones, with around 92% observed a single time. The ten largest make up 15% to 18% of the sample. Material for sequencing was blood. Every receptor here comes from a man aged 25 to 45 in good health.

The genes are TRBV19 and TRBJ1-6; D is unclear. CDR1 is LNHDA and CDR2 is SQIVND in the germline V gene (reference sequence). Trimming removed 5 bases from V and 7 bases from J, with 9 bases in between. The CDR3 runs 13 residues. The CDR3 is CASSPGGNSPLHF. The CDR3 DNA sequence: TGTGCCAGTAGTCCGGGCGGGAATTCACCCCTCCACTTT.

The CDR3 region has the DNA TGTGCCAGCAGTCCCTTAGTTCCTCGCGACAGGGCCGATCAGCCCCAGCATTTT. Translated: CASSPLVPRDRADQPQHF. The chain employs TRBV28 and TRBJ1-5; 7 nucleotides line up with TRBD1. Germline V gives CDR1 MDHEN, CDR2 SYDVKM. The CDR3 covers 18 residues. The V gene end was trimmed by 5 bases and the J gene end by 5 bases; junction bases not matched to a gene: 18.

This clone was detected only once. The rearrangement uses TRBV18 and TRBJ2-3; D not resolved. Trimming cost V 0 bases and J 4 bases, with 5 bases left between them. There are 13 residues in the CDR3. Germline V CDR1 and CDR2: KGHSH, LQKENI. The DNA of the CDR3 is TGTGCCAGCTCACCACCCTCCGCAGATACGCAGTATTTT. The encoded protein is CASSPPSADTQYF.

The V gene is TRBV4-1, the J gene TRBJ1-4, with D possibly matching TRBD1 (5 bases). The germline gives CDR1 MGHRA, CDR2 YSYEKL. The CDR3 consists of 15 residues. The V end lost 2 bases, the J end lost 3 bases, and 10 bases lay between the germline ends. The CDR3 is CASSQPGAANEKLFF. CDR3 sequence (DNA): TGCGCCAGCAGCCAACCCGGGGCCGCTAATGAAAAACTGTTTTTT.

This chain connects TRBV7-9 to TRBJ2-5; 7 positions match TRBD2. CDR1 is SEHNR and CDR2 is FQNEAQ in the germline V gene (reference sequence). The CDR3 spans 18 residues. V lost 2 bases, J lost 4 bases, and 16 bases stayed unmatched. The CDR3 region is CASSLLGSGLGVSETQYF. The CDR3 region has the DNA TGTGCCAGCAGCTTATTAGGGTCCGGACTAGGGGTGTCAGAGACCCAGTACTTC.

CDR3 in amino acids: CASGSVGQGVYEQYF. DNA of the CDR3: TGTGCTAGTGGCTCCGTGGGACAGGGAGTCTACGAGCAGTACTTC. V and J are TRBV12-5 and TRBJ2-7, with 9 positions matching TRBD1. CDR1 LGHNT and CDR2 FRNRAP come from the germline V gene. The J segment lost 3 bases and the V segment lost 6 bases, leaving 9 bases of the junction unmatched. This CDR3 region has 15 residues. The variable domain in full, with the rest retrieved from reference TRBV12-5 and TRBJ2-7, is DARVTQTPRHKVTEMGQEVTMRCQPILGHNTVFWYRQTMMQGLELLAYFRNRAPLDDSGMPKDRFSAEMPDATLATLKIQPSEPRDSAVYFCASGSVGQGVYEQYFGPGTRLTVT.

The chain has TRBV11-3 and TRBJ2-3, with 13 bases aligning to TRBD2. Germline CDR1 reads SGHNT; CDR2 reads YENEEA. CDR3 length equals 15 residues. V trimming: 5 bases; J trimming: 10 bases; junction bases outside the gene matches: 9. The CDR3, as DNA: TGTGCCAGCAGCCCGGGGACTAGCGGGGCTGATGCGCAGTATTTT. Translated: CASSPGTSGADAQYF. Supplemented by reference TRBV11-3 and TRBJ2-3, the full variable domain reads EAGVVQSPRYKIIEKKQPVAFWCNPISGHNTLYWYLQNLGQGPELLIRYENEEAVDDSQLPKDRFSAERLKGVDSTLKIQPAELGDSAVYLCASSPGTSGADAQYFGPGTRLTVL.

The CDR3 nucleotides are TGTGCCAGCAGCTTAGATCTGCATAAAGGGTTTCGTCAAGAGACCCAGTACTTC. It translates to CASSLDLHKGFRQETQYF. J is TRBJ2-5 and V is TRBV7-9; D is uncertain. This CDR3 region has 18 residues. In germline, CDR1 is SEHNR, CDR2 FQNEAQ (reference sequence). The ends were cut back, 1 base at V and 2 bases at J, with 20 bases in the middle.

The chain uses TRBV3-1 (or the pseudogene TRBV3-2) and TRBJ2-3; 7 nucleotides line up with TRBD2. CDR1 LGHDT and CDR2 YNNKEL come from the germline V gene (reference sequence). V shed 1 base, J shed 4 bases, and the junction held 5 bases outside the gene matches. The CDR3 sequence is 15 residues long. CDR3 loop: CASSQGGGSADTQYF. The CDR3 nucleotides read TGTGCCAGCAGCCAAGGGGGGGGGAGCGCAGATACGCAGTATTTT.

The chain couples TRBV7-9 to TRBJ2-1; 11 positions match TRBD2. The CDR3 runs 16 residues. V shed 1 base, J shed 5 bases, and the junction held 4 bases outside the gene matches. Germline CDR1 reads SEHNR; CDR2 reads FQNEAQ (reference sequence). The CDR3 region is CASSLVGTSGNNEQFF. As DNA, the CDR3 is TGTGCCAGCAGCTTAGTAGGGACTAGCGGCAACAATGAGCAGTTCTTC.

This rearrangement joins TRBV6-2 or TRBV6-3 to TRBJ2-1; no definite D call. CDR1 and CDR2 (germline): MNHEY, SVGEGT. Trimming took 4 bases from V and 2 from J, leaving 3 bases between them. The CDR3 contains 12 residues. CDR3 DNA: TGTGCCAGCAGTTTCCCCTACAATGAGCAGTTCTTC. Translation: CASSFPYNEQFF.

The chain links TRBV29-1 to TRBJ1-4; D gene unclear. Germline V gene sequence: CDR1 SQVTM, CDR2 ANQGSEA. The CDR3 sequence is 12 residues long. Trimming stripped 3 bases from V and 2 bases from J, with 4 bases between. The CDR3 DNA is TGCAGCGTTGAGGTTACTAATGAAAAACTGTTTTTT. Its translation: CSVEVTNEKLFF.

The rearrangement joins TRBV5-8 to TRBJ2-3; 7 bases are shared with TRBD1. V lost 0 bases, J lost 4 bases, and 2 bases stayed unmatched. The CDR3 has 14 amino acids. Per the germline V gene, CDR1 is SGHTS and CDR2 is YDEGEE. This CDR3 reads CASSLVGGPDTQYF. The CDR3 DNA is TGTGCCAGCAGCTTGGTAGGGGGCCCAGATACGCAGTATTTT.

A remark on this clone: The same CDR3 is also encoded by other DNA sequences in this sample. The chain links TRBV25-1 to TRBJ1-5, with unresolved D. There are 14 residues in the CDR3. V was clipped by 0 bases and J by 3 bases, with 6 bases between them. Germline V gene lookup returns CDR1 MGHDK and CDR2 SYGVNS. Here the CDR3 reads CASSEYSLNQPQHF. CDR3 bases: TGTGCCAGCAGTGAATATTCTCTCAATCAGCCCCAGCATTTT.

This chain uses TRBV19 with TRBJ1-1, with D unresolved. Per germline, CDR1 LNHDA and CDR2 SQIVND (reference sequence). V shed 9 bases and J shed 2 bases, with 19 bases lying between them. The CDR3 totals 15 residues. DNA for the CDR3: TGTGCCAGCACGGGCGGCTTTCGGGTCAACACTGAAGCTTTCTTT. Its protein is CASTGGFRVNTEAFF.

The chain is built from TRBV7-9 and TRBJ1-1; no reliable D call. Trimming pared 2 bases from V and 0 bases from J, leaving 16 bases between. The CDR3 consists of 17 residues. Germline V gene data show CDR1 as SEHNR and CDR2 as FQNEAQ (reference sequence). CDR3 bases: TGTGCCAGCAGCTTACCAGCGTATCGTATATTGAACACTGAAGCTTTCTTT. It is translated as CASSLPAYRILNTEAFF. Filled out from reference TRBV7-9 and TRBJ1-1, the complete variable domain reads DTGVSQNPRHKITKRGQNVTFRCDPISEHNRLYWYRQTLGQGPEFLTYFQNEAQLEKSRLLSDRFSAERPKGSFSTLEIQRTEQGDSAMYLCASSLPAYRILNTEAFFGQGTRLTVV.

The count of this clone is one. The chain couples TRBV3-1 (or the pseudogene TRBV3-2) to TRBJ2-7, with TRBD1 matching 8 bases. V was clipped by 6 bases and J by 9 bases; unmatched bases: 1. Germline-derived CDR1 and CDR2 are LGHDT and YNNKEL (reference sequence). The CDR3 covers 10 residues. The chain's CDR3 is CASSGTGQYF. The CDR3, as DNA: TGTGCCAGCAGTGGGACAGGGCAGTACTTC.

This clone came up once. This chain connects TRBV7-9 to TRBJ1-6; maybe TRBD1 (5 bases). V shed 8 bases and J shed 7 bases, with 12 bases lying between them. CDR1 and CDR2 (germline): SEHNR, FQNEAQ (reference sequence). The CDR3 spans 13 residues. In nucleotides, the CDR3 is TGTGCCAGCGGCGTCAGGGCCAATTCACCCCTCCACTTT. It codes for CASGVRANSPLHF.

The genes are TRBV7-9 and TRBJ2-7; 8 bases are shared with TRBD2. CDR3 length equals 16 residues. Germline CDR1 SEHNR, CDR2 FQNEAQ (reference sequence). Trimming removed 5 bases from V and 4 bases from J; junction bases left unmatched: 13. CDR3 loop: CASSTHNPGLGYEQYF. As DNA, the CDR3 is TGTGCCAGCAGCACCCATAACCCGGGACTAGGGTACGAGCAGTACTTC.

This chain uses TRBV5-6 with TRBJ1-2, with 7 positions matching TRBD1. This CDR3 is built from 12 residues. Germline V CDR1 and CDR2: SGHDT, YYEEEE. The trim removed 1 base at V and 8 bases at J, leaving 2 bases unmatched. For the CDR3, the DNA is TGTGCCAGCAGCTTGACAGGGGTCGGCTACACCTTC. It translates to CASSLTGVGYTF.